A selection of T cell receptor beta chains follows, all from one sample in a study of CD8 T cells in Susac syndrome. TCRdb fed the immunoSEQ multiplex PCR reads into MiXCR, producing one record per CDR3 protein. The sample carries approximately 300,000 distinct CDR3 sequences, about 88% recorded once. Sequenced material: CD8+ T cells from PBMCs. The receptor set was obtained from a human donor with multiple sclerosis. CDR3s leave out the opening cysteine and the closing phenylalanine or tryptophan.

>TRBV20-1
SARDIEGLSSYNEQF
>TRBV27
ASSLSRAVWADTQY
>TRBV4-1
ASSLRPGQGIHEQY
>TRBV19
ASSIAGGGGNNEQF
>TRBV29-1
SVVVLAGVSKDNEQF
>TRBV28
ASSSTDRAYGYT
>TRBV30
AWSVLGAGPYEQY
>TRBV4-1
ASSQDVSAGVAQY
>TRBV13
ASSLGGTSGSQIQPDTQY
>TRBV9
ASSPQKTNEKLF
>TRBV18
ASSPPGWEGPYNEQF
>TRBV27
ASSSGGANYGYT
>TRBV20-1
SARDLSRLASSYNEQF
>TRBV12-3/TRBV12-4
ASSPGGSTQY
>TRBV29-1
SVVAGDRQARYGYT
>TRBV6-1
ASRRTVEGWGENTEAF
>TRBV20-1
SARDPRGSGPHGGEQF
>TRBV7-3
ASSLNPNPLETQY
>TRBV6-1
ASRPIGPGAYEQY
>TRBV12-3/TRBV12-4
ASSLREGDTQY
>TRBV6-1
ASSARTSYEQY
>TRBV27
ASSPLLDRSGEKLF
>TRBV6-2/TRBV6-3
ASSYVTQGPTEAF
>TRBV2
ASSSGGSQPQH
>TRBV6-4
ASSAGANEKLF
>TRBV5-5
ARSLGTGATGELF
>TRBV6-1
ASSESLSPLGGNEKLF
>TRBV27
ASSLLAFSSYNEQF
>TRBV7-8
ASSSRTSGSGTDTQY
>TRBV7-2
ASSLDLWAAYGYT
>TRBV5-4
AGLTGGENIQY
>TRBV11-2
ASSLGPRGQKETQY
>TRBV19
ASTGTNSPDTQY
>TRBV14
ASSQTQGYNEKLF
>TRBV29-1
SVEGSRGSTFEQY
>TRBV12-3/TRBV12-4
ASSGGGSGRAEWTYEQY
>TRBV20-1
SASRLALRNEQF
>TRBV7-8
ASSKSGTGGRLYEQY
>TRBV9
ASSVRSGVPSWGEQF
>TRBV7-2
ASSLGLNHEQY